This T cell receptor beta chain is from a study of tissue T cells after allogeneic stem cell transplantation. The CDR3 loop spans 12 amino acids. Germline V lookup: CDR1 FNHDT, CDR2 SITEND (reference sequence). Trimming removed 6 bases at V and 0 bases at J, with 6 bases between. TCRdb's table, derived via immunoSEQ multiplex PCR, lists solely in-frame clones and lacks some. This sample carries tens of thousands of clones, almost 70% of them seen once, and the ten largest clones take about 0.41%. On this clone: The genes are named according to mouse. The read ends 1 residue early relative to the CDR3; the germline J gene fills the gap.

Source material: blood. The chain has TRBV19 and TRBJ1-1; D gene uncertain. The sequence derives from a female BALB/c mouse in good health. This strain has MHC haplotype H2-d. CDR3 DNA, as far as it was read: TGTGCCAGCACAGAAACAAACACAGAAGTCTTC. Protein: CASTETNTEVF. The CDR3 as a whole reads CASTETNTEVFF.